These 12 T cell receptor beta chains were all obtained from the same sample, sequenced in a study of cytomegalovirus exposure and HLA in healthy donors. In the PCR, 60 Vbeta and 13 Jbeta primers were used. Libraries were prepared by immunoSEQ multiplex PCR; TCRdb keeps only in-frame clonotypes and omits some of them. The sample lists about 93,000 clones, 82% occurring once. The sample consisted of PBMCs. These receptors all stem from a man aged 50-59 years in good health and CMV-seronegative.

J is TRBJ2-5 and V is TRBV7-9; 9 bases agree with TRBD1. V lost 6 bases, J lost 5 bases, and 7 bases stayed unmatched. CDR3 size: 14 residues. CDR1 and CDR2 (germline): SEHNR, FQNEAQ (reference sequence). The CDR3 DNA reads TGTGCCAGCAGTCAAACAGGGGGCTCGGAGACCCAGTACTTC. Amino acid sequence: CASSQTGGSETQYF.

The V and J genes are TRBV6-5 and TRBJ1-5; TRBD1 matches at 8 bases. The CDR3 loop spans 14 amino acids. Trimming removed 5 bases from V and 7 bases from J; junction bases left unmatched: 7. CDR1 and CDR2 from the germline V gene are MNHEY and SVGAGI. The CDR3 DNA follows: TGTGCCAGCAGTCCCGGACAGGGTGGACAGCCCCAGCATTTT. As protein: CASSPGQGGQPQHF.

The chain has TRBV9 and TRBJ2-5; 13 positions agree with TRBD2. Germline values: CDR1 SGDLS, CDR2 YYNGEE. J was trimmed by 5 bases and V by 1 base; bases with no gene match: 2. The CDR3 runs to 15 residues. DNA for the CDR3: TGTGCCAGCAGCGTAATGGGACTAGCGGGGGAGACCCAGTACTTC. It translates to CASSVMGLAGETQYF. Full variable domain (remainder filled in from reference TRBV9 and TRBJ2-5): DSGVTQTPKHLITATGQRVTLRCSPRSGDLSVYWYQQSLDQGLQFLIQYYNGEERAKGNILERFSAQQFPDLHSELNLSSLELGDSALYFCASSVMGLAGETQYFGPGTRLLVL.

The CDR3 sequence: CASRAQGSQPQHF. The CDR3 bases are TGTGCCAGCAGGGCTCAGGGAAGTCAGCCCCAGCATTTT. The chain joins TRBV2 to TRBJ1-5; TRBD1 is a possible D gene (5 bases). Germline CDR1 and CDR2: SNHLY and FYNNEI. The CDR3 totals 13 residues. The V and J ends lost 6 bases and 6 bases respectively, with 12 bases between them.

The chain couples TRBV25-1 to TRBJ1-2, with 8 positions matching TRBD1. Trimming at V came to 4 bases and at J to 6 bases, leaving 7 bases not matched to a gene. Germline loops: CDR1 MGHDK, CDR2 SYGVNS. The CDR3 loop spans 14 amino acids. The CDR3 nucleotides are TGTGCCAGCAGTGCTCCCACAGGGGGGAATGGCTACACCTTC. It translates to CASSAPTGGNGYTF.

The table lists this clone with a count of one. The chain recombines TRBV6-5 with TRBJ1-5, with D perhaps TRBD1 (5 bases). V was cut by 6 bases and J by 9 bases, with 15 bases left in between. CDR3 length: 13 residues. Germline values: CDR1 MNHEY, CDR2 SVGAGI. The CDR3 reads CASRIGVSGPQHF. The CDR3 coding sequence is TGTGCCAGCAGGATAGGGGTGTCTGGGCCCCAGCATTTT.

The chain recombines TRBV27 with TRBJ2-3, with D possibly matching TRBD1 (6 bases). Germline-derived CDR1 and CDR2 are MNHEY and SMNVEV (reference sequence). With 4 bases removed from V and 2 bases from J, the gap between germline ends came to 16 bases. This CDR3 contains 16 residues. The CDR3 region is CASSYLGQRYTDTQYF. In nucleotides, the CDR3 is TGTGCCAGCAGTTACCTAGGACAGCGCTACACAGATACGCAGTATTTT.

This chain links TRBV9 with TRBJ1-1; D perhaps matches TRBD1 (6 bases). Germline CDR1 is SGDLS and CDR2 is YYNGEE. Trimming took off 3 bases at V and 7 bases at J, with 16 bases between the two ends. This CDR3 has 14 amino acids. The CDR3: CASSAGGGGSEAFF. CDR3 in DNA: TGTGCCAGCAGCGCGGGAGGGGGTGGGAGTGAAGCTTTCTTT.

The J gene is TRBJ1-2, the V gene TRBV28; 10 nucleotides line up with TRBD1. The CDR3 is 14 residues long. The J segment lost 8 bases and the V segment lost 5 bases, leaving 8 bases of the junction unmatched. Germline lookup yields CDR1 MDHEN and CDR2 SYDVKM. The DNA of the CDR3 is TGTGCCAGCAGTGCCGGCGGGACAGGGGCAGGCTACACCTTC. This codes for CASSAGGTGAGYTF.

The chain links TRBV2 to TRBJ1-2; TRBD1 agrees at 11 bases. CDR3 length equals 14 residues. CDR1 and CDR2 (germline): SNHLY, FYNNEI. J was trimmed by 4 bases and V by 6 bases; bases with no gene match: 4. The CDR3 DNA is TGTGCCAGCAGCGGGACAGGGGGGACCTATGGCTACACCTTC. Its protein product is CASSGTGGTYGYTF.

This chain joins TRBV7-9 and TRBJ2-7; 7 bases are shared with TRBD1. The CDR3 covers 16 residues. Germline CDR1 and CDR2: SEHNR and FQNEAQ (reference sequence). Germline trimming cut 5 bases from V and 4 bases from J; bases unmatched to any gene: 14. This chain's CDR3 is CASSLLSGQGVYEQYF. DNA of the CDR3: TGTGCCAGCAGCCTCCTTAGTGGCCAGGGGGTGTACGAGCAGTACTTC.

The rearrangement uses TRBV19 and TRBJ1-3, with D unresolved. The CDR3 is 13 amino acids. Trimming took 8 bases from V and 3 from J, leaving 11 bases between them. Germline lookup yields CDR1 LNHDA and CDR2 SQIVND (reference sequence). CDR3 loop: CASSEGSGNTIYF. The CDR3 DNA follows: TGTGCCAGTTCTGAAGGGAGTGGAAACACCATATATTTT.